These T cell receptor beta chains were read from a single sample in a study of T-cell reconstitution after alpha-beta-depleted transplantation in children. TCRdb independently ran MiXCR on the PCR reads; one entry per CDR3 protein. The data contain almost 500,000 distinct CDR3 sequences, approximately 13% of them singletons. The sample here was PBMCs from the stem cell graft donor, taken from the stem cell graft. The receptors derive from a human donor who donated a stem cell graft to a child with combined immunodeficiency. Both conserved end residues are part of each CDR3. The order of the fields is CDR3 DNA, CDR3 protein, J gene, clone size, CDR3 length, D gene, V gene. D genes are given only for firm matches. Where a row states a size, it is once, few, many or the class of an expanded clone; other rows omit it.

TGTGCCAGCAGTTCCTCCCTAGCGGGAGGCACAGATACGCAGTATTTT CASSSSLAGGTDTQYF TRBJ2-3 many 16 TRBD2 TRBV6-5
TGTGCCACCAGCAGAGAGGCAGGGTATGGCTACACCTTC CATSREAGYGYTF TRBJ1-2 many 13 NA TRBV15
TGTGCCAGCAAGAGGACTAGCGGTACCGGGGAGCTGTTTTTT CASKRTSGTGELFF TRBJ2-2 NA 14 TRBD2 TRBV6-2/TRBV6-3
TGTGCCAGCAGTTTGGCTAGCGGGGCGAGGAGCACAGATACGCAGTATTTT CASSLASGARSTDTQYF TRBJ2-3 many 17 TRBD2 TRBV12-3/TRBV12-4
TGTGCCACCAGTGACCCGACAGTCGAAAAACTGTTTTTT CATSDPTVEKLFF TRBJ1-4 NA 13 NA TRBV24-1
TGTGCCAGCAGTCTACAGACAGTATACAATGAGCAGTTCTTC CASSLQTVYNEQFF TRBJ2-1 many 14 NA TRBV28
TGTGCCAGCAGCCAAGTAATGTCCGGGGAGCTGTTTTTT CASSQVMSGELFF TRBJ2-2 few 13 NA TRBV3-1
TGTGCCAGCAGAATCGGGGGGGGACCCAATGAGCAGTTCTTC CASRIGGGPNEQFF TRBJ2-1 few 14 TRBD2 TRBV27
TGTGCCAGCAGCCGTTCCCTAGCGGGAGGGGGCAATGAGCAGTTCTTC CASSRSLAGGGNEQFF TRBJ2-1 NA 16 TRBD2 TRBV6-1
TGTGCCAGCAGCTTACTCGACACTGGAATACAGCAGTTCTTC CASSLLDTGIQQFF TRBJ2-1 many 14 NA TRBV7-9
TGTGCCAGCAGCATGAAAACAGGGGGCAGCTCCTACAATGAGCAGTTCTTC CASSMKTGGSSYNEQFF TRBJ2-1 NA 17 TRBD1 TRBV7-3
TGTGCCAGCAGTTTTCGGTTTGGGGGGGTATCCTACGAGCAGTACTTC CASSFRFGGVSYEQYF TRBJ2-7 few 16 TRBD2 TRBV12-3/TRBV12-4
TGTGCCAGCAGTTACTCCGGGGCCACCGGGGAGCTGTTTTTT CASSYSGATGELFF TRBJ2-2 NA 14 NA TRBV6-2/TRBV6-3
TGCGCCAGCAGCTTGACAGATTCGAACACCGGGGAGCTGTTTTTT CASSLTDSNTGELFF TRBJ2-2 many 15 NA TRBV5-1
TGTGCCAGCAGCAAGGACGGTAGCAATCAGCCCCAGCATTTT CASSKDGSNQPQHF TRBJ1-5 NA 14 NA TRBV11-3
TGTGCCAGCACCGGACAACAGGGGGCGACCGGGGAGCTGTTTTTT CASTGQQGATGELFF TRBJ2-2 few 15 TRBD1 TRBV6-1
TGTGCCACCAGCAGAGTGGTACAGGGATGGAATAATGAGCAGTTCTTC CATSRVVQGWNNEQFF TRBJ2-1 NA 16 NA TRBV15
TGCAGCGCCGGGGACAGGGGGCGAGGAATGAGTGAGCAGTTCTTC CSAGDRGRGMSEQFF TRBJ2-1 few 15 TRBD1 TRBV29-1
TGTGCCATCAGTGAGAACGTAGGACCCACGAACACCGGGGAGCTGTTTTTT CAISENVGPTNTGELFF TRBJ2-2 many 17 NA TRBV10-3
TGCGCCAGCAGCCCCCGGGTCAGTGAACCTTACGAGCAGTACTTC CASSPRVSEPYEQYF TRBJ2-7 NA 15 NA TRBV5-1
TGCGCCAGCAGCCAAGACCGGAGAGTCGGCTCCTACGAGCAGTACTTC CASSQDRRVGSYEQYF TRBJ2-7 many 16 NA TRBV4-3
TGCGCCAGCAGCTTGGCACCTCTAGCGGGAATTAGCACAGATACGCAGTATTTT CASSLAPLAGISTDTQYF TRBJ2-3 few 18 TRBD2 TRBV5-1
TGCGCCAGCAGCCCCTCGACCATAGGACAGGGGGGTGAGCAGTACTTC CASSPSTIGQGGEQYF TRBJ2-7 NA 16 TRBD1 TRBV5-1
TGTGCCAGCAGCACGATGAGTGGAGTACATAATGAGCAGTTCTTC CASSTMSGVHNEQFF TRBJ2-1 NA 15 NA TRBV11-2
TGTGCCAGCAGCGCACAATCGGGGCAGCGAGAGACCCAGTACTTC CASSAQSGQRETQYF TRBJ2-5 few 15 NA TRBV7-2
TGCAGTGCTAGTGAGGGCCCTCACTCTTGGGACGAGCAGTACTTC CSASEGPHSWDEQYF TRBJ2-7 NA 15 NA TRBV20-1
TGTGCCAGCAGCTTAGCGTCGGCGGCCCAGGTGTATTTT CASSLASAAQVYF TRBJ2-3 NA 13 NA TRBV7-9
TGTGCCAGCAGTTCCGCGGGGGACCCCGGGGAGCTGTTTTTT CASSSAGDPGELFF TRBJ2-2 many 14 TRBD2 TRBV6-5
TGTGCCAGCAGTCAAGGGACAGAACAAGAGACCCAGTACTTC CASSQGTEQETQYF TRBJ2-5 few 14 TRBD1 TRBV6-2/TRBV6-3
TGTGCCAGCAGTTTAGAGTTAGCGAGCTCCTACAATGAGCAGTTCTTC CASSLELASSYNEQFF TRBJ2-1 NA 16 NA TRBV12-3/TRBV12-4
TGTGCCAGCAGGCCAAAACAGGTCTATAGCAATCAGCCCCAGCATTTT CASRPKQVYSNQPQHF TRBJ1-5 many 16 NA TRBV6-2/TRBV6-3
TGTGCCAGCAGTCTAGACAGGTCTAGGCCCCAGCATTTT CASSLDRSRPQHF TRBJ1-5 few 13 NA TRBV12-3/TRBV12-4
TGTGCCTGGAGTCGGGACAGAGGACTGAACACTGAAGCTTTCTTT CAWSRDRGLNTEAFF TRBJ1-1 few 15 TRBD1 TRBV30
TGTGCCAGCAGTTACTCGACTAGCGGGACCAAAAACATTCAGTACTTC CASSYSTSGTKNIQYF TRBJ2-4 NA 16 TRBD2 TRBV6-5
TGTGCCAGCATCGGACTAGCGGGAAAGGACGCCGGGGAGCTGTTTTTT CASIGLAGKDAGELFF TRBJ2-2 NA 16 TRBD2 TRBV27
TGCAGTGCTAGGGATACTAGCGGGGCTAGCACAGATACGCAGTATTTT CSARDTSGASTDTQYF TRBJ2-3 few 16 TRBD2 TRBV20-1
TGTGCCAGCTCACCTGGACAGGACAGGTGGAACACTGAAGCTTTCTTT CASSPGQDRWNTEAFF TRBJ1-1 NA 16 TRBD1 TRBV18
TGTGCCAGCAGCTACCATTACGAGCAGTACTTC CASSYHYEQYF TRBJ2-7 NA 11 NA TRBV28
TGTGCCTGGAGTGTACTAGCGGACTACAATGAGCAGTTCTTC CAWSVLADYNEQFF TRBJ2-1 many 14 TRBD2 TRBV30
TGCAGCGTCACGGGGGCAGGGGCAATGAACACTGAAGCTTTCTTT CSVTGAGAMNTEAFF TRBJ1-1 NA 15 NA TRBV29-1